A single sample is the source of the 15 T cell receptor beta chains below, sequenced in a study of T cell responses to AZD1222 COVID-19 vaccine. Generated by immunoSEQ multiplex PCR, the TCRdb table keeps only in-frame clones and is missing some. Counted here are about 120,000 clones, over 75% occurring once; the ten biggest clones make up 4% to 4.5%. The sample here was peripheral blood, taken 28 days after the second dose of the MenACWY control vaccine. The receptors stem from an adult who received the MenACWY meningococcal vaccine as a control.

This clone was recorded a few times. This rearrangement joins TRBV10-3 to TRBJ1-5, with D hard to call. There are 14 residues in the CDR3. V lost 2 bases, J lost 3 bases, and 8 bases lay in between. Per germline, CDR1 ENHRY and CDR2 SYGVKD. CDR3 DNA: TGTGCCATCAGTGAGGACGGTAACAATCAGCCCCAGCATTTT. Amino acids: CAISEDGNNQPQHF.

The rearrangement uses TRBV28 and TRBJ2-7, with 10 bases identical to TRBD2. Germline CDR1 MDHEN, CDR2 SYDVKM. The CDR3 length is 15 residues. Trimming took 7 bases from V and 3 from J; bases not matched to a gene: 9. CDR3 sequence reads: CASKQGTSESYEQYF. The CDR3 bases are TGTGCCAGCAAACAAGGGACTAGCGAGAGCTACGAGCAGTACTTC.

The chain combines TRBV12-3 or TRBV12-4 with TRBJ1-2; maybe TRBD1 (6 bases). The V and J ends lost 5 bases and 7 bases respectively, with 11 bases between them. The CDR3 is 12 amino acids. The CDR3 here is CASSTGQGGYTF. In DNA, the CDR3 is TGTGCCAGCAGTACAGGGCAAGGTGGCTACACCTTC.

The chain uses TRBV7-9 and TRBJ1-1; TRBD1 might be the D (5 bases). V was pared by 5 bases and J by 6 bases, with 13 bases between. CDR1 is SEHNR, CDR2 FQNEAQ, per germline (reference sequence). This CDR3 comprises 13 residues. The CDR3 DNA follows: TGTGCCAGCAGCCCCTTGCGGGGCCCTGAAGCTTTCTTT. Its translation: CASSPLRGPEAFF.

V usage is TRBV27 and J usage is TRBJ2-1; D possibly matches TRBD1 or TRBD2 (5 bases each). Germline CDR1 reads MNHEY; CDR2 reads SMNVEV (reference sequence). With 0 bases removed from V and 12 bases from J, the gap between germline ends came to 18 bases. The CDR3 has 15 amino acids. In DNA form, the CDR3 reads TGTGCCAGCAGTTTATCCACGGCCGTTAACGGGGCGCAGTTCTTC. This translates into CASSLSTAVNGAQFF.

V is TRBV11-2 and J is TRBJ1-3; 8 bases map to TRBD1. CDR1 is SGHAT and CDR2 is FQNNGV in the germline V gene. The CDR3 sequence is 16 residues long. Germline trimming cut 5 bases from V and 0 bases from J; bases unmatched to any gene: 6. The CDR3 region is CASSPRQGPSGNTIYF. CDR3 DNA: TGTGCCAGCAGCCCTAGACAGGGGCCCTCTGGAAACACCATATATTTT.

This sequence joins TRBV19 and TRBJ2-2, with TRBD1 matching over 7 bases. Germline V gives CDR1 LNHDA, CDR2 SQIVND (reference sequence). The CDR3 is made up of 18 amino acids. The trim removed 4 bases at V and 4 bases at J, leaving 15 bases unmatched. CDR3 bases: TGTGCCAGTAGTACGACGACAGGGCGGTCAAGGTCCACCGGGGAGCTGTTTTTT. Its translation is CASSTTTGRSRSTGELFF.

As DNA, the CDR3 is TGTGCCAGCAGTTTTTCTGAGGGGACAGCTATATACGAGCAGTACGTC. Residues: CASSFSEGTAIYEQYV. The chain combines TRBV27 with TRBJ2-7; 7 positions agree with TRBD1. V was clipped by 3 bases and J by 4 bases; unmatched bases: 12. The CDR3 contains 16 residues. CDR1 is MNHEY, CDR2 SMNVEV, per germline (reference sequence).

The J gene is TRBJ1-1, the V gene TRBV5-5; no reliable D call. The CDR3 is made up of 11 amino acids. Germline V gene sequence: CDR1 SGHKS, CDR2 YYEKEE (reference sequence). V lost 1 base to trimming and J lost 8 bases, with 6 bases between them. The CDR3 loop is CASSLFGEAFF. CDR3 sequence (DNA): TGTGCCAGCAGCTTGTTTGGGGAAGCTTTCTTT.

CDR3: CASSQPTTGGNTEAFF. The CDR3, as DNA: TGCGCCAGCAGCCAGCCAACGACAGGGGGCAACACTGAAGCTTTCTTT. The chain recombines TRBV4-1 with TRBJ1-1, with TRBD1 identical over 10 bases. Trimming at V came to 3 bases and at J to 2 bases, leaving 6 bases not matched to a gene. CDR1 is MGHRA, CDR2 YSYEKL, per germline. The CDR3 loop spans 16 amino acids.

This chain links TRBV14 with TRBJ2-2; TRBD2 agrees at 9 bases. In germline, CDR1 is SGHDN, CDR2 FVKESK. The trim removed 2 bases at V and 2 bases at J, leaving 12 bases unmatched. The CDR3 has 19 residues. The CDR3 sequence: CASSQWKSLAGENTGELFF. CDR3 sequence (DNA): TGTGCCAGCAGCCAATGGAAATCATTAGCGGGGGAAAACACCGGGGAGCTGTTTTTT.

This chain uses TRBV7-2 with TRBJ2-3, with D perhaps matching TRBD1 (6 bases). Trimming pared 1 base from V and 7 bases from J, leaving 9 bases between. The CDR3 covers 13 residues. Germline values: CDR1 SGHTA, CDR2 FQGNSA. The CDR3 sequence is CASSLEGTNTQYF. CDR3 nucleotides: TGTGCCAGCAGCTTAGAGGGGACAAATACGCAGTATTTT.

The V and J genes are TRBV28 and TRBJ2-7; TRBD1 is a possible D gene (5 bases). The V gene lost 4 bases and the J gene lost 0 bases, with 16 bases spanning the gap. CDR3 size: 16 residues. Germline CDR1 is MDHEN and CDR2 is SYDVKM. Written as DNA, the CDR3 is TGTGCCAGCAGTTCAGCCAGGGTGGTAGGCTCCTACGAGCAGTACGTC. This gives the protein CASSSARVVGSYEQYV.

J is TRBJ2-1 and V is TRBV19; D unclear. CDR3 length equals 13 residues. V was shortened by 0 bases and J by 5 bases, with 5 bases between the two germline ends. Germline V gene lookup returns CDR1 LNHDA and CDR2 SQIVND (reference sequence). The CDR3: CASSIDKDNEQFF. CDR3 DNA: TGTGCCAGTAGTATAGACAAGGACAATGAGCAGTTCTTC.

This clone was seen once. This chain links TRBV5-1 with TRBJ2-3; D might be TRBD2 (6 bases). V lost 2 bases and J lost 2, with 15 bases in between. The CDR3 extends over 16 amino acids. Germline CDR1 SGHRS, CDR2 YFSETQ. The DNA for the CDR3 is TGCGCCAGCAGCTTAGGAGGGGAACGTACCACAGATACGCAGTATTTT. Protein product: CASSLGGERTTDTQYF.